The sequence of this TCR beta chain was determined in a study of blood T cell repertoires in COVID-19. About the research overall: Acute and convalescent COVID-19 samples came from the United States, Italy and Spain.

The assay was immunoSEQ multiplex PCR, and TCRdb's table has in-frame clones only and misses some. The sample yields a few hundred thousand clones, around 91% seen once. V lost 6 bases to trimming and J lost 5 bases; unmatched junction nucleotides: 10. Germline CDR1 is SNHLY and CDR2 is FYNNEI. This CDR3 is built from 16 residues. Material: PBMCs or T cells enriched from blood (not recorded which). The chain employs TRBV2 and TRBJ2-5; 12 positions match TRBD2. This clonotype was sampled from a woman aged 18-30 years with acute COVID-19. In nucleotides, the CDR3 is TGTGCCAGCAGCTTGACTAGCGGGGGATCCAGGGAGACCCAGTACTTC. It is translated as CASSLTSGGSRETQYF.